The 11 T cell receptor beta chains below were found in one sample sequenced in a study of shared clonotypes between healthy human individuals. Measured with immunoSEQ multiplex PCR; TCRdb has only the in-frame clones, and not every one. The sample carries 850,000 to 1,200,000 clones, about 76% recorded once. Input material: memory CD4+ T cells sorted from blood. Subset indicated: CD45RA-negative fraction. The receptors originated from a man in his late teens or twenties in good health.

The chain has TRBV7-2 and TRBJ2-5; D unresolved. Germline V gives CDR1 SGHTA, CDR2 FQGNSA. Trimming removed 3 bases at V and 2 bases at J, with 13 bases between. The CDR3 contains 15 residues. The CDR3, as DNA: TGTGCCAGCAGCTTTGTCGTAGGACCACAAGAGACCCAGTACTTC. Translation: CASSFVVGPQETQYF.

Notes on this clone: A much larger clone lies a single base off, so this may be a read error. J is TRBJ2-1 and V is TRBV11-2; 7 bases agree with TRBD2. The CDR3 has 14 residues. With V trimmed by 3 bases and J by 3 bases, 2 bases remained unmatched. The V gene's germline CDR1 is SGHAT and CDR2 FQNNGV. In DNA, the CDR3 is TGTGCCAGCAGCTTCGCGGGGGACTACAATGAGCAGTTCTTC. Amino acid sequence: CASSFAGDYNEQFF.

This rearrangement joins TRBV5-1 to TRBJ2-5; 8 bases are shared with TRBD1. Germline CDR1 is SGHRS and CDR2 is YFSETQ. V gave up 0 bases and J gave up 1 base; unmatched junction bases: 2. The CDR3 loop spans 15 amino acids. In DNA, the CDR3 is TGCGCCAGCAGCTTGGACAGGGGGTCCCAAGAGACCCAGTACTTC. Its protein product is CASSLDRGSQETQYF. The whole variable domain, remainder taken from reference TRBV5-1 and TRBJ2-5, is KAGVTQTPRYLIKTRGQQVTLSCSPISGHRSVSWYQQTPGQGLQFLFEYFSETQRNKGNFPGRFSGRQFSNSRSEMNVSTLELGDSALYLCASSLDRGSQETQYFGPGTRLLVL.

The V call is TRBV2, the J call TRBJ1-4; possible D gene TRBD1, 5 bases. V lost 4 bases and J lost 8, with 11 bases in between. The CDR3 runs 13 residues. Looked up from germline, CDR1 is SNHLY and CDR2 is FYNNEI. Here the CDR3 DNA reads TGTGCCAGCAGTGCGGGGGATCGGGAAAAACTGTTTTTT. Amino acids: CASSAGDREKLFF.

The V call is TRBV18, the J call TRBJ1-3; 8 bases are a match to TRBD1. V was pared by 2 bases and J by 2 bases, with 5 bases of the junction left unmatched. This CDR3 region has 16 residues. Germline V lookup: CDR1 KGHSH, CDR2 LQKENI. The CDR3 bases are TGTGCCAGCTCACCATACCAGGGGGCGGCTGGAAACACCATATATTTT. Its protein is CASSPYQGAAGNTIYF. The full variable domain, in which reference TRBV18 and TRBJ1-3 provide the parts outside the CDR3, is NAGVMQNPRHLVRRRGQEARLRCSPMKGHSHVYWYRQLPEEGLKFMVYLQKENIIDESGMPKERFSAEFPKEGPSILRIQQVVRGDSAAYFCASSPYQGAAGNTIYFGEGSWLTVV.

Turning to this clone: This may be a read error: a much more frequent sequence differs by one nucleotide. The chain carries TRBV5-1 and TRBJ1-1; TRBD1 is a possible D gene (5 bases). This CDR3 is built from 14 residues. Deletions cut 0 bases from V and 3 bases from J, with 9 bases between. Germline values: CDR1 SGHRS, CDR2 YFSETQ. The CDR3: CASSLGQGHTEAFF. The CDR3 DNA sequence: TGCGCCAGCAGCTTGGGGCAGGGTCACACTGAAGCTTTCTTT.

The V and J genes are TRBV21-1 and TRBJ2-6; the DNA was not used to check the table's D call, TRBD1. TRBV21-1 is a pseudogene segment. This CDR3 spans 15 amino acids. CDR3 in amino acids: CASRQTGKGANVLTF. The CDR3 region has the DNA TGTGCCAGCAGGCAGACAGGGAAGGGGGCCAACGTCCTGACTTTC.

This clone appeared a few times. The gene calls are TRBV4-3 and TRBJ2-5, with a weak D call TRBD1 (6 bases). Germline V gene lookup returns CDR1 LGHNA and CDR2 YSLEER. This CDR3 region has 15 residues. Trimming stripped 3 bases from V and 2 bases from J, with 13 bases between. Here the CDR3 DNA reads TGCGCCAGCAGCCAGGACAGTTTCACTCAAGAGACCCAGTACTTC. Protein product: CASSQDSFTQETQYF.

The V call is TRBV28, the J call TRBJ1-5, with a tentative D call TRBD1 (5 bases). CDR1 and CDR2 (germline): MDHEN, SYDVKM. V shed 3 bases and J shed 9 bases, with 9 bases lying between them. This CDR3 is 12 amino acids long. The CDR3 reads CASSLTGRPQHF. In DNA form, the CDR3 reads TGTGCCAGCAGTTTGACGGGGCGGCCCCAGCATTTT.

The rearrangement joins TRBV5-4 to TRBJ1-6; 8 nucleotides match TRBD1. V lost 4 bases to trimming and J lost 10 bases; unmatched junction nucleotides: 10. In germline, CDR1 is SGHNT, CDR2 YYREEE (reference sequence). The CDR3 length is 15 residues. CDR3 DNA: TGTGCCAGCAGCCCGTTTGAGTCAGGGGGCTCACCCCTCCACTTT. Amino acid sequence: CASSPFESGGSPLHF. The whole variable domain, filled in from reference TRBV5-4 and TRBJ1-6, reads ETGVTQSPTHLIKTRGQQVTLRCSSQSGHNTVSWYQQALGQGPQFIFQYYREEENGRGNFPPRFSGLQFPNYSSELNVNALELDDSALYLCASSPFESGGSPLHFGNGTRLTVT.

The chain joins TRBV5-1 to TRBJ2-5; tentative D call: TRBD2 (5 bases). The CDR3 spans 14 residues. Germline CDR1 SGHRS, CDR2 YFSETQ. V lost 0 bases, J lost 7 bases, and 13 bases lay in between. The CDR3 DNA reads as TGCGCCAGCAGCTTGGGTGGGTTCGGAGGGACCCAGTACTTC. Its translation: CASSLGGFGGTQYF.